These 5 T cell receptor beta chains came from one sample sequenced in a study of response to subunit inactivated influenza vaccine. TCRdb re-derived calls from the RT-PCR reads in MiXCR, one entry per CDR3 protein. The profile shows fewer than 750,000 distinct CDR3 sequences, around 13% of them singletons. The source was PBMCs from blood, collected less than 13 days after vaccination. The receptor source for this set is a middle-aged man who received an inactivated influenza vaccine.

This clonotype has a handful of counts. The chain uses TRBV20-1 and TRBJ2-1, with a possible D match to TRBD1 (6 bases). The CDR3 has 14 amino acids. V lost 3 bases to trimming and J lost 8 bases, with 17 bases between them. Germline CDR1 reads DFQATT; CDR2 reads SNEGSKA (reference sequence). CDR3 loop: CSARLLQGLDEQFF. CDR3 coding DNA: TGCAGTGCTAGGCTGTTACAGGGTTTGGATGAGCAGTTCTTC.

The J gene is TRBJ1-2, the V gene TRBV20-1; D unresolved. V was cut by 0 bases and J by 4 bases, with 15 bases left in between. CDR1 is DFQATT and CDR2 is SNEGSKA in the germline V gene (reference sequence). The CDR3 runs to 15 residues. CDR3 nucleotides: TGCAGTGCTAGAGATCACTTGGGCCAGCCCTATGGCTACACCTTC. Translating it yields CSARDHLGQPYGYTF.

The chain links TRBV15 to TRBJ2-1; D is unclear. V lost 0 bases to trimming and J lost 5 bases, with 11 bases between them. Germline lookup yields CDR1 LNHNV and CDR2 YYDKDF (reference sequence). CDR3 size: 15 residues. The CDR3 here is CATSRDLLQNNEQFF. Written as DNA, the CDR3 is TGTGCCACCAGCAGAGATCTTTTACAGAACAATGAGCAGTTCTTC.

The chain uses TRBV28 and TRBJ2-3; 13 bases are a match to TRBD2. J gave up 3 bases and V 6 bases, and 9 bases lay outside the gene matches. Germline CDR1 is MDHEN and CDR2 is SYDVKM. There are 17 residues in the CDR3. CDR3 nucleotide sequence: TGTGCCAGCAGCCATCCGACTAGCGGGAGGAGGACAGATACGCAGTATTTT. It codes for CASSHPTSGRRTDTQYF.

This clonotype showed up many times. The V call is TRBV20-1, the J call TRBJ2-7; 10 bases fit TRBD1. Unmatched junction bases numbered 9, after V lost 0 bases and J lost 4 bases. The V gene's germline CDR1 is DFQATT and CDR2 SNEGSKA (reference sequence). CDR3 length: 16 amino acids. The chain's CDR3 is CSARDRAGTGVYEQYF. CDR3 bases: TGCAGTGCTAGAGACCGGGCCGGGACAGGGGTATACGAGCAGTACTTC.